Shown below are 5 T cell receptor beta chains from a single sample sequenced in a study of cytomegalovirus exposure and HLA in healthy donors. The primer mix had 60 Vbeta and 13 Jbeta primers. Profiling relied on immunoSEQ multiplex PCR, and the TCRdb table lists in-frame clones only, not all of them. The profile shows approximately 65,000 clones, approximately 70% of them singletons. Sequences were obtained from PBMCs. The source of these receptors is a man aged 35 to 55 in good health and CMV-seropositive.

This sequence joins TRBV19 and TRBJ1-3; no reliable D call. The CDR3 has 17 residues. The V and J ends lost 0 bases and 1 base respectively, with 13 bases between them. Germline loops: CDR1 LNHDA, CDR2 SQIVND (reference sequence). The CDR3 spells CASSIDLRQSSGNTIYF. Written as DNA, the CDR3 is TGTGCCAGTAGTATAGATCTGCGGCAGAGTTCTGGAAACACCATATATTTT.

The genes are TRBV7-3 and TRBJ2-3, with D maybe TRBD2 (6 bases). Trimming removed 5 bases at V and 6 bases at J, with 18 bases between. From germline, CDR1 is SGHTA and CDR2 FQGTGA. This CDR3 region has 15 residues. In DNA form, the CDR3 reads TGTGCCAGCAGCACCCGGGCGGGCCGGGAGGATACGCAGTATTTT. Residues: CASSTRAGREDTQYF. Drawing the rest from reference TRBV7-3 and TRBJ2-3, the complete variable domain is GAGVSQTPSNKVTEKGKYVELRCDPISGHTALYWYRQSLGQGPEFLIYFQGTGAADDSGLPNDRFFAVRPEGSVSTLKIQRTERGDSAVYLCASSTRAGREDTQYFGPGTRLTVL.

The gene calls are TRBV6-1 and TRBJ1-2, with D maybe TRBD1 (6 bases). Germline assignment: CDR1 MNHNS and CDR2 SASEGT. The V and J ends lost 6 bases and 8 bases respectively, with 22 bases between them. CDR3 length: 15 residues. Here the CDR3 DNA reads TGTGCCAGCAGCACCTCCGGGGGGCGGTTACGAGGCTACACCTTC. This codes for CASSTSGGRLRGYTF.

The chain combines TRBV4-3 with TRBJ2-6; D perhaps matches TRBD2 (6 bases). Trimming stripped 0 bases from V and 6 bases from J, with 18 bases between. The CDR3 runs 18 residues. Germline CDR1 and CDR2: LGHNA and YSLEER. CDR3 residues: CASSQDLAGDSVANVLTF. The CDR3 nucleotides read TGCGCCAGCAGCCAAGATTTGGCCGGGGACTCAGTGGCCAACGTCCTGACTTTC.

The sample holds a few counts of this clone. The chain links TRBV4-2 to TRBJ1-4; 10 nucleotides align to TRBD1. Unmatched junction bases numbered 4, after V lost 4 bases and J lost 8 bases. CDR3 size: 14 residues. Per the germline V gene, CDR1 is LGHNA and CDR2 is YNFKEQ. CDR3 nucleotides: TGTGCCAGCAGCCCGGGACAGGGGAACGAAAAACTGTTTTTT. Translation: CASSPGQGNEKLFF.